This T cell receptor (beta chain) comes out of a study of CD8+ T cells in alopecia areata. Study background: Tofacitinib treatment spanned 6 to 18 months, with 6 months off drug afterward. Severity in treated patients was scored by percentage of scalp area affected.

Once RNA had been extracted, it was reverse transcribed into cDNA to act as the sequencing template. Using immunoSEQ multiplex PCR, the repertoire was profiled, and TCRdb retains in-frame clones only, with some absent. The sample lists approximately 170,000 clones, approximately 60% occurring once. Germline V CDR1 and CDR2: SGDLS, YYNGEE. V lost 4 bases, J lost 5 bases, and 7 bases stayed unmatched. This CDR3 comprises 14 residues. The treatment denotes: oral pan-JAK inhibitor, 5-10 mg twice daily. Sorting separated CD4+ and CD8+ T cells out of PBMCs. Study-wide findings and caveats: A large proportion of expanded lesional clones were detected persisting in scalp and blood during tofacitinib.

This clone was seen only a few times. What it recognizes is unknown. The clonotype originates from a human donor with alopecia areata. The V gene is TRBV9, the J gene TRBJ2-7; 9 nucleotides agree with TRBD2. The source material was CD4+ T cells sorted from blood, sampled at week 4, from a patient treated with tofacitinib. The CDR3 bases are TGTGCCAGCAGCCCTAGCGGGGAGACTAACGAGCAGTACTTC. Protein sequence: CASSPSGETNEQYF.